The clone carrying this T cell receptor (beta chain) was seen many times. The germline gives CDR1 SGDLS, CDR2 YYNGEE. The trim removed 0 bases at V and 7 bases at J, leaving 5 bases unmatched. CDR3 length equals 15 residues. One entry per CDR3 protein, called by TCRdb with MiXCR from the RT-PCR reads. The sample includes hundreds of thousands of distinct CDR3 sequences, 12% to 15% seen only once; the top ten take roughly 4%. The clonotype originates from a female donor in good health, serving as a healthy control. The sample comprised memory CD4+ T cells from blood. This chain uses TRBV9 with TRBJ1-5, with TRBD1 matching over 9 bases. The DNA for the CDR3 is TGTGCCAGCAGCGTAGGGGGGACAGGGAGGCAGCCCCAGCATTTT. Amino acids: CASSVGGTGRQPQHF.